A single sample gave rise to the 16 T cell receptor beta chains below, sequenced in a study of cytomegalovirus exposure and HLA in healthy donors. Amplification used 60 Vbeta primers and 13 Jbeta primers. Profiling relied on immunoSEQ multiplex PCR, and the TCRdb table lists in-frame clones only, not all of them. Of over 130,000 clones detected, about 80% appear once; the ten largest clones hold about 6.6%. Sequenced: PBMCs. These receptors all come from a woman aged 40 to 50 in good health and CMV-seropositive.

This chain connects TRBV19 to TRBJ1-5; D gene unclear. The germline gives CDR1 LNHDA, CDR2 SQIVND (reference sequence). Trimming shortened V by 5 bases and J by 6 bases, and 8 bases separated the two germline ends. The length of the CDR3 is 12 residues. CDR3 nucleotides: TGTGCCAGTAGTTCCGGTGGTCAGCCCCAGCATTTT. It yields the protein CASSSGGQPQHF.

The chain recombines TRBV30 with TRBJ1-1; possibly TRBD1 for D (6 bases). From germline, CDR1 is GTSNPN and CDR2 SVGIG (reference sequence). V was cut by 5 bases and J by 8 bases, with 15 bases left in between. This CDR3 contains 12 residues. The CDR3, as DNA: TGTGCCTGGGGCGCCGGGGGGGGCGAAGCTTTCTTT. Translation: CAWGAGGGEAFF.

This chain links TRBV2 with TRBJ1-1; 7 bases align to TRBD1. J lost 3 bases, V lost 8 bases, and 12 bases had no gene match. The CDR3 runs 15 residues. The germline gives CDR1 SNHLY, CDR2 FYNNEI. CDR3 amino acids: CASSDGWRGHTEAFF. CDR3 sequence (DNA): TGTGCCAGCTCAGACGGATGGAGGGGGCACACTGAAGCTTTCTTT.

This clone was seen a few times. V usage is TRBV9 and J usage is TRBJ1-5, with a weak D call TRBD1 (6 bases). With 0 bases removed from V and 5 bases from J, the gap between germline ends came to 15 bases. The CDR3 has 16 amino acids. CDR1 is SGDLS, CDR2 YYNGEE, per germline. CDR3 nucleotide sequence: TGTGCCAGCAGCGTAGGGGAAGGGGGGGCTTATCAGCCCCAGCATTTT. Translating gives CASSVGEGGAYQPQHF.

The rearrangement uses TRBV6-5 and TRBJ2-7; tentative D call: TRBD1 (6 bases). The ends were cut back, 0 bases at V and 5 bases at J, with 14 bases in the middle. This CDR3 has 15 amino acids. CDR1 is MNHEY and CDR2 is SVGAGI in the germline V gene. CDR3 region: CASSYSTQGLDEQYF. In nucleotides, the CDR3 is TGTGCCAGCAGTTACTCTACGCAGGGGTTAGACGAGCAGTACTTC.

This clone was seen a handful of times. The CDR3 DNA sequence: TGTGCCAGCAGCTTCTCGCAGGGTCCCTACGAGCAGTACTTC. It specifies CASSFSQGPYEQYF. The V gene is TRBV7-2, the J gene TRBJ2-7; tentatively, D is TRBD1 (5 bases). CDR1 and CDR2 from the germline V gene are SGHTA and FQGNSA. This CDR3 has 14 residues. Between the trimmed V and J ends, which lost 3 bases and 2 bases, there was a span of 11 bases. Based on the CDR3 plus reference TRBV7-2 and TRBJ2-7, the full variable domain is GAGVSQSPSNKVTEKGKDVELRCDPISGHTALYWYRQSLGQGLEFLIYFQGNSAPDKSGLPSDRFSAERTGGSVSTLTIQRTQQEDSAVYLCASSFSQGPYEQYFGPGTRLTVT.

The gene calls are TRBV2 and TRBJ2-7, with 8 bases matching TRBD1. This CDR3 contains 15 residues. The V gene's germline CDR1 is SNHLY and CDR2 FYNNEI. Losses at the gene ends were 1 base for V and 5 bases for J; bases not matched to a gene: 7. Written as DNA, the CDR3 is TGTGCCAGCAGTGAAGGACAGGGGAGTTTGCACGAGCAGTACTTC. The encoded protein is CASSEGQGSLHEQYF.

The rearrangement uses TRBV19 and TRBJ2-2, with D hard to call. Deletions cut 6 bases from V and 5 bases from J, with 10 bases between. The CDR3 is 13 amino acids. The germline V gene encodes CDR1 LNHDA and CDR2 SQIVND (reference sequence). For the CDR3, the DNA is TGTGCCAGTAGCCCTACGGGTACCGGGGAGCTGTTTTTT. It specifies CASSPTGTGELFF.

V gene TRBV9 combines with J gene TRBJ2-2; 8 bases are shared with TRBD2. This CDR3 has 15 residues. Losses at the gene ends were 5 bases for V and 0 bases for J; bases not matched to a gene: 3. From germline, CDR1 is SGDLS and CDR2 YYNGEE. Here the CDR3 reads CASRWGLANTGELFF. CDR3 bases: TGTGCCAGCAGGTGGGGACTAGCGAACACCGGGGAGCTGTTTTTT.

The genes are TRBV5-1 and TRBJ2-7; tentative D call: TRBD2 (6 bases). Trimming stripped 0 bases from V and 5 bases from J, with 9 bases between. CDR3 length: 13 amino acids. CDR1 SGHRS and CDR2 YFSETQ come from the germline V gene. The CDR3 reads CASSLVGGNEQYF. The CDR3, as DNA: TGCGCCAGCAGCTTGGTTGGAGGGAACGAGCAGTACTTC.

CDR3 sequence reads: CASSMTGEVETQYF. For the CDR3, the DNA is TGTGCCAGTAGTATGACGGGAGAGGTAGAGACCCAGTACTTC. The rearrangement joins TRBV19 to TRBJ2-5, with D possibly TRBD2 on 6 matching bases. This CDR3 has 14 amino acids. Trimming cost V 3 bases and J 4 bases, with 12 bases left between them. CDR1 LNHDA and CDR2 SQIVND come from the germline V gene (reference sequence).

The V call is TRBV11-3, the J call TRBJ2-7, with 11 nucleotides matching TRBD2. J lost 1 base, V lost 1 base, and 0 bases had no gene match. CDR3 size: 15 residues. The V gene's germline CDR1 is SGHNT and CDR2 YENEEA. The CDR3 spells CASSLGLAGSYEQYF. The CDR3 DNA sequence: TGTGCCAGCAGCTTAGGACTAGCGGGATCCTACGAGCAGTACTTC.

The chain is built from TRBV10-3 and TRBJ2-3, with a possible D match to TRBD2 (5 bases). Trimming pared 0 bases from V and 6 bases from J, leaving 7 bases between. Germline CDR1 and CDR2: ENHRY and SYGVKD. The CDR3 consists of 13 residues. CDR3: CAISESIADTQYF. In DNA, the CDR3 is TGTGCCATCAGTGAGTCGATAGCGGATACGCAGTATTTT.

This chain connects TRBV19 to TRBJ2-1, with D unresolved. Germline V CDR1 and CDR2: LNHDA, SQIVND (reference sequence). V gave up 1 base and J gave up 7 bases, with 11 bases separating them. CDR3 size: 14 residues. The CDR3 DNA reads TGTGCCAGTAGTATAGTAGGTAGCCCAAATGAGCAGTTCTTC. This codes for CASSIVGSPNEQFF.

The chain recombines TRBV7-6 with TRBJ1-3; possibly TRBD1 for D (6 bases). The germline V gene has CDR1 SGHVS and CDR2 FNYEAQ. The CDR3 is 13 amino acids. Trimming took off 5 bases at V and 8 bases at J, with 13 bases between the two ends. The CDR3 DNA sequence: TGTGCCAGCAGCCCGCACAGGGCCGACACCATATATTTT. As protein: CASSPHRADTIYF.

This clone was detected a few times. J is TRBJ1-5 and V is TRBV2; possibly TRBD1 for D (6 bases). V dropped 5 bases and J dropped 0 bases, with 8 bases sitting between them. This CDR3 spans 14 amino acids. Germline CDR1 SNHLY, CDR2 FYNNEI. The CDR3 nucleotides are TGTGCCAGCAGTATGACAGGTAGCAATCAGCCCCAGCATTTT. Translating it yields CASSMTGSNQPQHF.